The 6 T cell receptor beta chains presented below share a single source sample, sequenced in a study of blood T cell repertoires in COVID-19. Some clones are missing from TCRdb's copy, which holds only in-frame ones; the method was immunoSEQ multiplex PCR. The table includes some 140,000 clones, 70% to 80% detected once. Sequenced input: peripheral blood. The receptor source for this set is a man between 60 and 75 years old with acute or convalescent COVID-19.

The V gene is TRBV28, the J gene TRBJ1-6; 7 bases match TRBD1. The length of the CDR3 is 13 residues. The V gene end was trimmed by 3 bases and the J gene end by 10 bases; junction bases not matched to a gene: 3. Germline V gene data show CDR1 as MDHEN and CDR2 as SYDVKM. In DNA form, the CDR3 reads TGTGCCAGCAGTTTTCAGGGGGAATCACCCCTCCACTTT. This translates into CASSFQGESPLHF. The entire variable domain, with the rest obtained from reference TRBV28 and TRBJ1-6, is as follows: DVKVTQSSRYLVKRTGEKVFLECVQDMDHENMFWYRQDPGLGLRLIYFSYDVKMKEKGDIPEGYSVSREKKERFSLILESASTNQTSMYLCASSFQGESPLHFGNGTRLTVT.

The chain combines TRBV28 with TRBJ1-2; 7 nucleotides line up with TRBD1. V was pared by 6 bases and J by 8 bases, with 6 bases of the junction left unmatched. Germline V gene lookup returns CDR1 MDHEN and CDR2 SYDVKM. This CDR3 is 12 amino acids long. This CDR3 is CASRSGGRGYTF. In nucleotides, the CDR3 is TGTGCCAGCAGGTCAGGGGGACGAGGCTACACCTTC.

This sequence joins TRBV28 and TRBJ2-2; D perhaps matches TRBD2 (6 bases). This CDR3 has 16 residues. Trimming removed 6 bases from V and 0 bases from J, with 14 bases in between. Germline V gene sequence: CDR1 MDHEN, CDR2 SYDVKM. Written as DNA, the CDR3 is TGTGCCAGCAGCCAATCGCCGGGGGCGAACACCGGGGAGCTGTTTTTT. Translation gives CASSQSPGANTGELFF.

This clone was counted a few times. V and J are TRBV5-4 and TRBJ1-1; D not resolved. Germline V CDR1 and CDR2: SGHNT, YYREEE (reference sequence). V lost 5 bases to trimming and J lost 2 bases, with 10 bases between them. The CDR3 extends over 13 amino acids. CDR3 coding DNA: TGTGCCAGCAGTCTTACTGATAACACTGAAGCTTTCTTT. Translating it yields CASSLTDNTEAFF.

In this sample, this clone turned up a few times. J is TRBJ2-1 and V is TRBV10-3; TRBD2 matches at 11 bases. From germline, CDR1 is ENHRY and CDR2 SYGVKD. The V segment lost 6 bases and the J segment 4 bases; nucleotides outside the gene matches: 2. The CDR3 has 14 residues. The CDR3 DNA reads as TGTGCCATCAGCGGGACTAGCGGATACAATGAGCAGTTCTTC. It is translated as CAISGTSGYNEQFF.

The gene calls are TRBV12-3 or TRBV12-4 and TRBJ2-7; 8 nucleotides match TRBD2. This CDR3 contains 13 residues. J lost 1 base, V lost 8 bases, and 4 bases had no gene match. The CDR3 is CASSGGASYEQYF. The CDR3 DNA is TGTGCCAGCTCCGGGGGGGCTTCCTACGAGCAGTACTTC.